This is a list of T cell receptor beta chains from one sample in a study of T cell repertoires in cytomegalovirus infection. TCRdb re-called the reads through MiXCR, storing one row per CDR3 protein. The sample carries around 550,000 distinct CDR3 sequences, about a quarter recorded once. The specimen sequenced was PBMCs. These receptors were obtained from a human donor in good health (CMV status not recorded). Some clones in this sample may be carry-over from other donors' samples. Both conserved end residues are part of each CDR3. Fields, in order: J gene, clone size, D gene, V gene, CDR3 protein, CDR3 DNA. A D gene is named only where the DNA matches it firmly. A clone size is listed for some rows: how often the clone was seen (once, few, many), or a class if it is expanded.

J gene: TRBJ2-7
clone size: .
D gene: TRBD2
V gene: TRBV19
CDR3 protein: CASSPSGSANEQYF
CDR3 DNA: TGTGCCAGTAGTCCAAGCGGGAGCGCTAACGAGCAGTACTTC

J gene: TRBJ1-2
clone size: .
D gene: .
V gene: TRBV19
CDR3 protein: CASSIGDVNPYGYTF
CDR3 DNA: TGTGCCAGTAGTATAGGGGACGTGAACCCCTATGGCTACACCTTC

J gene: TRBJ2-7
clone size: many
D gene: TRBD1
V gene: TRBV7-8
CDR3 protein: CASSLVPDRGYEQYF
CDR3 DNA: TGTGCCAGCAGCTTAGTCCCGGACAGGGGCTACGAGCAGTACTTC

J gene: TRBJ1-3
clone size: .
D gene: .
V gene: TRBV28
CDR3 protein: CASRKLWGDGNTIYF
CDR3 DNA: TGTGCCAGCAGGAAGTTATGGGGGGATGGAAACACCATATATTTT

J gene: TRBJ2-4
clone size: .
D gene: .
V gene: TRBV5-6
CDR3 protein: CASSRLQGPAAKNIQYF
CDR3 DNA: TGTGCCAGCAGTCGTCTACAGGGTCCGGCGGCCAAAAACATTCAGTACTTC

J gene: TRBJ2-1
clone size: few
D gene: TRBD1
V gene: TRBV6-2/TRBV6-3
CDR3 protein: CASRGTGVRSYNEQFF
CDR3 DNA: TGTGCCAGCAGGGGGACAGGGGTACGGTCCTACAATGAGCAGTTCTTC

J gene: TRBJ2-1
clone size: few
D gene: .
V gene: TRBV7-2
CDR3 protein: CASSLQGPLGYNEQFF
CDR3 DNA: TGTGCCAGCAGCTTACAGGGTCCCCTCGGGTACAATGAGCAGTTCTTC

J gene: TRBJ2-5
clone size: few
D gene: .
V gene: TRBV2
CDR3 protein: CASSEEAASAETQYF
CDR3 DNA: TGTGCCAGCAGTGAAGAGGCAGCCTCGGCAGAGACCCAGTACTTC

J gene: TRBJ2-2
clone size: few
D gene: .
V gene: TRBV19
CDR3 protein: CASSAANTGELFF
CDR3 DNA: TGTGCCAGTAGTGCAGCGAACACCGGGGAGCTGTTTTTT

J gene: TRBJ2-1
clone size: .
D gene: .
V gene: TRBV6-6
CDR3 protein: CASSYRGGEQFF
CDR3 DNA: TGTGCCAGCAGTTACAGAGGCGGTGAGCAGTTCTTC

J gene: TRBJ1-2
clone size: few
D gene: .
V gene: TRBV7-8
CDR3 protein: CASSLAPGYYGYTF
CDR3 DNA: TGTGCCAGCAGCTTAGCCCCAGGGTACTATGGCTACACCTTC

J gene: TRBJ2-5
clone size: many
D gene: TRBD1
V gene: TRBV7-8
CDR3 protein: CASSLYRGRLETQYF
CDR3 DNA: TGTGCCAGCAGCCTATACAGGGGGCGCTTGGAGACCCAGTACTTC

J gene: TRBJ2-1
clone size: .
D gene: TRBD1
V gene: TRBV19
CDR3 protein: CASSNTGGGLGEQFF
CDR3 DNA: TGTGCCAGTAGTAACACAGGGGGCGGCCTAGGTGAGCAGTTCTTC

J gene: TRBJ2-6
clone size: .
D gene: .
V gene: TRBV5-5
CDR3 protein: CASTLDLMISGANVLTF
CDR3 DNA: TGTGCCAGCACCCTGGACCTTATGATCTCTGGGGCCAACGTCCTGACTTTC

J gene: TRBJ1-2
clone size: .
D gene: .
V gene: TRBV9
CDR3 protein: CASSAAGGGYTF
CDR3 DNA: TGTGCCAGCAGCGCCGCCGGAGGTGGCTACACCTTC

J gene: TRBJ2-1
clone size: many
D gene: TRBD2
V gene: TRBV7-2
CDR3 protein: CASSLGPSGTNEQFF
CDR3 DNA: TGTGCCAGCAGCTTAGGTCCCAGCGGGACCAATGAGCAGTTCTTC

J gene: TRBJ2-6
clone size: many
D gene: .
V gene: TRBV9
CDR3 protein: CASSVSGAGANVLTF
CDR3 DNA: TGTGCCAGCAGTGTATCAGGGGCTGGGGCCAACGTCCTGACTTTC

J gene: TRBJ1-5
clone size: .
D gene: .
V gene: TRBV2
CDR3 protein: CASDSNQPQHF
CDR3 DNA: TGTGCCAGCGACAGCAATCAGCCCCAGCATTTT

J gene: TRBJ2-1
clone size: .
D gene: .
V gene: TRBV7-9
CDR3 protein: CASSPIADFSYNEQFF
CDR3 DNA: TGTGCCAGCAGCCCCATAGCGGACTTCTCCTACAATGAGCAGTTCTTC

J gene: TRBJ1-5
clone size: few
D gene: .
V gene: TRBV6-5
CDR3 protein: CASKGQGKGQPQHF
CDR3 DNA: TGTGCCAGCAAGGGGCAGGGGAAGGGTCAGCCCCAGCATTTT

J gene: TRBJ2-7
clone size: few
D gene: TRBD2
V gene: TRBV28
CDR3 protein: CASRRGTSGRFYEQYF
CDR3 DNA: TGTGCCAGCAGACGCGGGACTAGCGGGAGGTTCTACGAGCAGTACTTC

J gene: TRBJ2-5
clone size: few
D gene: .
V gene: TRBV7-2
CDR3 protein: CASSLVVQRKETQYF
CDR3 DNA: TGTGCCAGCAGCTTAGTGGTCCAGCGCAAAGAGACCCAGTACTTC

J gene: TRBJ2-1
clone size: few
D gene: .
V gene: TRBV19
CDR3 protein: CASSIAGTGNNEQFF
CDR3 DNA: TGTGCCAGTAGTATTGCGGGGACGGGGAACAATGAGCAGTTCTTC

J gene: TRBJ1-1
clone size: few
D gene: .
V gene: TRBV15
CDR3 protein: CATRIAQGTEAFF
CDR3 DNA: TGTGCCACCAGGATAGCACAGGGCACTGAAGCTTTCTTT

J gene: TRBJ2-7
clone size: .
D gene: TRBD1
V gene: TRBV6-5
CDR3 protein: CASRTETGPSYEQYF
CDR3 DNA: TGTGCCAGCAGGACCGAGACAGGGCCCTCCTACGAGCAGTACTTC

J gene: TRBJ1-2
clone size: .
D gene: .
V gene: TRBV11-2
CDR3 protein: CASSPTGSSTYGYTF
CDR3 DNA: TGTGCCAGCAGCCCGACCGGGAGTTCTACCTATGGCTACACCTTC

J gene: TRBJ2-1
clone size: once
D gene: TRBD2
V gene: TRBV29-1
CDR3 protein: CSVEVLAGKSPYNEQFF
CDR3 DNA: TGCAGCGTTGAGGTCCTAGCGGGAAAGTCCCCCTACAATGAGCAGTTCTTC

J gene: TRBJ2-3
clone size: few
D gene: TRBD2
V gene: TRBV27
CDR3 protein: CASSTQRELDTQYF
CDR3 DNA: TGTGCCAGCAGTACTCAGCGGGAGCTAGATACGCAGTATTTT

J gene: TRBJ2-5
clone size: .
D gene: .
V gene: TRBV7-9
CDR3 protein: CASSLFGGSQGWTQYF
CDR3 DNA: TGTGCCAGCAGCTTATTTGGGGGCAGTCAAGGGTGGACCCAGTACTTC

J gene: TRBJ2-1
clone size: once
D gene: .
V gene: TRBV9
CDR3 protein: CASSVVAGSRWDPYNEQFF
CDR3 DNA: TGTGCCAGCAGCGTAGTGGCGGGAAGTCGGTGGGACCCTTACAATGAGCAGTTCTTC

J gene: TRBJ2-1
clone size: .
D gene: TRBD1
V gene: TRBV5-6
CDR3 protein: CASSLEDRGRFF
CDR3 DNA: TGTGCCAGCAGCTTGGAAGACAGGGGACGGTTCTTC

J gene: TRBJ1-1
clone size: .
D gene: TRBD1
V gene: TRBV11-3
CDR3 protein: CASQDRDRLTNTEAFF
CDR3 DNA: TGTGCCAGCCAGGACCGGGACAGGTTAACTAACACTGAAGCTTTCTTT

J gene: TRBJ1-1
clone size: .
D gene: .
V gene: TRBV7-2
CDR3 protein: CASSLDEENTEAFF
CDR3 DNA: TGTGCCAGCAGCTTAGACGAGGAGAACACTGAAGCTTTCTTT

J gene: TRBJ2-7
clone size: few
D gene: .
V gene: TRBV6-2/TRBV6-3
CDR3 protein: CASSHPAAGEQYF
CDR3 DNA: TGTGCCAGCAGTCACCCCGCCGCGGGAGAGCAGTACTTC

J gene: TRBJ2-1
clone size: .
D gene: .
V gene: TRBV19
CDR3 protein: CASSIDGIPNEQFF
CDR3 DNA: TGTGCCAGTAGTATCGACGGAATACCCAATGAGCAGTTCTTC

J gene: TRBJ2-1
clone size: .
D gene: TRBD2
V gene: TRBV11-2
CDR3 protein: CASSVRSGKPNNEQFF
CDR3 DNA: TGTGCCAGCAGCGTAAGAAGCGGGAAACCGAACAATGAGCAGTTCTTC

J gene: TRBJ1-5
clone size: few
D gene: .
V gene: TRBV28
CDR3 protein: CASSTPGQGSNQPQHF
CDR3 DNA: TGTGCCAGCAGTACCCCAGGGCAGGGTAGCAATCAGCCCCAGCATTTT

J gene: TRBJ2-7
clone size: few
D gene: .
V gene: TRBV2
CDR3 protein: CASRGLHYEQYF
CDR3 DNA: TGTGCCAGCAGGGGATTGCACTACGAGCAGTACTTC

J gene: TRBJ1-2
clone size: .
D gene: .
V gene: TRBV27
CDR3 protein: CASSLLPGNYGYTF
CDR3 DNA: TGTGCCAGCAGTTTATTGCCAGGGAACTATGGCTACACCTTC

J gene: TRBJ1-1
clone size: few
D gene: .
V gene: TRBV30
CDR3 protein: CAWSKGGGTEAFF
CDR3 DNA: TGTGCCTGGAGTAAGGGGGGAGGCACTGAAGCTTTCTTT

J gene: TRBJ2-7
clone size: many
D gene: TRBD2
V gene: TRBV7-2
CDR3 protein: CASSLAGGPYEQYF
CDR3 DNA: TGTGCCAGCAGCTTGGCGGGAGGGCCCTACGAGCAGTACTTC

J gene: TRBJ1-5
clone size: .
D gene: TRBD1
V gene: TRBV5-5
CDR3 protein: CASSLSPGGRSQPQHF
CDR3 DNA: TGTGCCAGCAGCTTGTCCCCAGGGGGTAGAAGTCAGCCCCAGCATTTT

J gene: TRBJ2-7
clone size: few
D gene: .
V gene: TRBV4-3
CDR3 protein: CASSQELIGSPPDEQYF
CDR3 DNA: TGCGCCAGCAGCCAAGAGTTAATTGGAAGCCCGCCTGACGAGCAGTACTTC

J gene: TRBJ1-4
clone size: many
D gene: TRBD1
V gene: TRBV7-9
CDR3 protein: CASSLWDSNEKLFF
CDR3 DNA: TGTGCCAGCAGCTTATGGGACAGTAATGAAAAACTGTTTTTT

J gene: TRBJ2-3
clone size: few
D gene: TRBD2
V gene: TRBV12-3/TRBV12-4
CDR3 protein: CASSLEREIPNRTDTQYF
CDR3 DNA: TGTGCCAGCAGTTTGGAGCGGGAAATCCCTAACCGCACAGATACGCAGTATTTT

J gene: TRBJ1-4
clone size: many
D gene: .
V gene: TRBV7-2
CDR3 protein: CASSLDSFNEKLFF
CDR3 DNA: TGTGCCAGCAGCCTAGACAGCTTTAATGAAAAACTGTTTTTT

J gene: TRBJ2-2
clone size: few
D gene: TRBD2
V gene: TRBV20-1
CDR3 protein: CSARLAGDTGELFF
CDR3 DNA: TGCAGTGCTAGACTAGCGGGAGACACCGGGGAGCTGTTTTTT

J gene: TRBJ1-2
clone size: once
D gene: .
V gene: TRBV18
CDR3 protein: CASSELDSNYGYTF
CDR3 DNA: TGTGCCAGCTCAGAATTGGACAGTAACTATGGCTACACCTTC

J gene: TRBJ1-2
clone size: .
D gene: .
V gene: TRBV5-1
CDR3 protein: CASSLATGVRPDYGYTF
CDR3 DNA: TGCGCCAGCAGCTTGGCGACGGGCGTCAGACCAGACTATGGCTACACCTTC

J gene: TRBJ2-6
clone size: .
D gene: .
V gene: TRBV2
CDR3 protein: CASSWEGGANVLTF
CDR3 DNA: TGTGCCAGCAGTTGGGAAGGCGGAGCCAACGTCCTGACTTTC

J gene: TRBJ1-1
clone size: few
D gene: TRBD1
V gene: TRBV24-1
CDR3 protein: CATQDRATSEAFF
CDR3 DNA: TGTGCCACCCAGGACAGGGCGACCTCTGAAGCTTTCTTT

J gene: TRBJ2-3
clone size: .
D gene: TRBD2
V gene: TRBV20-1
CDR3 protein: CSARTSGTDTQYF
CDR3 DNA: TGCAGTGCTAGAACTAGCGGAACAGATACGCAGTATTTT

J gene: TRBJ2-1
clone size: few
D gene: .
V gene: TRBV28
CDR3 protein: CASNSAAEGSSEQFF
CDR3 DNA: TGTGCCAGCAATTCGGCAGCGGAGGGGAGTAGTGAGCAGTTCTTC